The sequence of this T cell receptor (beta chain) was determined in a study of T cell responses to AZD1222 COVID-19 vaccine. Study findings and constraints: Targets within unmutated variant regions were reportedly found for nearly half of spike-specific TCRs. Spike-specific TCR breadth rose after two AZD1222 doses, and depth rose as well.

CDR1 and CDR2 (germline): SGHRS, YFSETQ. V dropped 0 bases and J dropped 3 bases, with 9 bases sitting between them. The CDR3 is 15 residues long. TCRdb keeps only in-frame clones here, not all; method: immunoSEQ multiplex PCR. The sample consists of 150,000 to 200,000 clones, roughly 92% of them appearing once. In regard to this clone: Its antigen is unknown.

This TCR derives from an adult who received the AZD1222 COVID-19 vaccine. The rearrangement uses TRBV5-1 and TRBJ2-2; D unresolved. The specimen was peripheral blood, collected 28 days after the second AZD1222 dose. CDR3 protein: CASSLVDSYTGELFF. CDR3 nucleotide sequence: TGCGCCAGCAGCTTGGTAGACTCCTACACCGGGGAGCTGTTTTTT.